The entry below gives a single T cell receptor (beta chain) sequence along with its context. Its specificity is unknown. This specimen belongs to a study of shared clonotypes between healthy human individuals. At the level of the study: Participating donors consisted of two women and a few men aged 18 to 49.

Caucasian adults living in Nashville, Tennessee, provided all samples. Unsorted samples, those not sorted, used some 90 million PBMCs for genomic DNA. Profiled with immunoSEQ multiplex PCR; TCRdb holds only in-frame clones, not every one. Here the sample spans 450,000 or so clones, roughly three quarters being singletons. Findings and limits, study-wide: The sole specimen, blood, was sampled, and tissue repertoires likely differ.

Germline assignment: CDR1 LGHNA and CDR2 YNFKEQ. V shed 8 bases and J 5 bases; nucleotides not matched to a gene: 8. The CDR3 sequence is 14 residues long. The clonotype comes from a woman aged 35 to 49 in good health. Some clones in this sample may be carry-over from other donors' samples. The V and J genes are TRBV4-2 and TRBJ2-3, with 9 bases fitting TRBD2. Sequenced material: PBMCs. The CDR3 protein is CASRREGRGDTQYF. CDR3 nucleotide sequence: TGTGCCAGCCGGCGGGAGGGCCGGGGAGATACGCAGTATTTT.